Below are 15 T cell receptor beta chains sequenced from a single sample in a study of blood T cells in healthy people across ages. Using a J-beta primer mix together with a sample-barcoded 5' primer, a second PCR was run for roughly 6 to 11 cycles. TCRdb reprocessed the 5' RACE reads via MiXCR and lists one record per CDR3 protein. In the table there are some 1.5 million distinct CDR3 sequences, roughly 30% of which are singletons. Sequenced material: blood. These receptor sequences come from a young woman in good health.

This clonotype was seen more than once but under ten times. This chain connects TRBV6-4 to TRBJ2-1, with D tentatively TRBD1 (5 bases). This CDR3 contains 18 residues. From germline, CDR1 is MRHNA and CDR2 SNTAGT. V lost 4 bases to trimming and J lost 0 bases, with 19 bases between them. CDR3: CASSVQPKTAGSYNEQFF. CDR3 DNA: TGTGCCAGCAGTGTCCAACCGAAGACAGCCGGCTCCTACAATGAGCAGTTCTTC.

The chain combines TRBV5-1 with TRBJ2-5, with TRBD1 identical over 7 bases. This CDR3 is built from 14 residues. The V gene end was trimmed by 0 bases and the J gene end by 11 bases; junction bases not matched to a gene: 10. Germline lookup yields CDR1 SGHRS and CDR2 YFSETQ. The CDR3 coding sequence is TGCGCCAGCAGCTTGGAGGGACAGCTTTTTGAGCAGTACTTC. Its translation: CASSLEGQLFEQYF.

Concerning this clonotype itself: A much larger clone lies a single base off, so this may be a read error. The J gene is TRBJ2-1, the V gene TRBV27; D call uncertain. The germline CDR1 and CDR2 sequences are MNHEY and SMNVEV (reference sequence). V shed 5 bases and J shed 10 bases, with 21 bases lying between them. CDR3 length: 15 amino acids. DNA for the CDR3: TGTGCCAGCAGTCCCCGCGGCACGGCAGCCTACGAGCAGTTCTTC. It is translated as CASSPRGTAAYEQFF.

V is TRBV5-1 and J is TRBJ2-4, with TRBD2 as a possible D gene (5 bases). This CDR3 contains 11 residues. Trimming took off 4 bases at V and 15 bases at J, with 14 bases between the two ends. Looked up from germline, CDR1 is SGHRS and CDR2 is YFSETQ. CDR3 bases: TGCGCCAGCAGCCTCGACTACGAGCGGTACTTC. Protein: CASSLDYERYF.

This clonotype has only a few counts. The rearrangement links TRBV7-6 to TRBJ2-7; tentatively, D is TRBD2 (5 bases). Germline V lookup: CDR1 SGHVS, CDR2 FNYEAQ. V gave up 5 bases and J gave up 2 bases, with 16 bases separating them. The CDR3 length is 15 residues. The CDR3 nucleotides are TGTGCCAGCAGCCTGGAGGCTTCAAGTCCCTACGAGCAGTACTTC. Residues: CASSLEASSPYEQYF.

The sample holds a few counts of this clonotype. This chain connects TRBV10-3 to TRBJ2-1, with 8 bases aligning to TRBD2. J gave up 6 bases and V 2 bases, and 9 bases lay outside the gene matches. Germline CDR1 and CDR2: ENHRY and SYGVKD. The CDR3 runs 16 residues. For the CDR3, the DNA is TGTGCCATCAGTGAGCCTGGACTAGCTACCGGCAATGAGCAGTTCTTC. This encodes CAISEPGLATGNEQFF.

This clonotype was picked up a small number of times. The gene calls are TRBV2 and TRBJ2-5; the D call may be TRBD1 or TRBD2 (5 bases each). Deletions cut 7 bases from V and 2 bases from J, with 11 bases between. CDR3 length equals 13 residues. Germline V gene sequence: CDR1 SNHLY, CDR2 FYNNEI. CDR3 region: CASIGTEQETQYF. CDR3 sequence (DNA): TGTGCCAGCATCGGGACGGAACAAGAGACCCAGTACTTC.

The gene calls are TRBV5-4 and TRBJ1-2; a possible D gene is TRBD1 (5 bases). The V gene lost 1 base and the J gene lost 8 bases, with 9 bases spanning the gap. The CDR3 runs 12 residues. Per the germline V gene, CDR1 is SGHNT and CDR2 is YYREEE (reference sequence). The CDR3 DNA follows: TGTGCCAGCAGCTTGCAGGGCCAGGGCTACACCTTC. Protein: CASSLQGQGYTF.

This clonotype has a handful of counts. The chain carries TRBV7-2 and TRBJ2-7; 11 bases are a match to TRBD1. Germline V gene sequence: CDR1 SGHTA, CDR2 FQGNSA. This CDR3 has 15 residues. J lost 3 bases, V lost 5 bases, and 6 bases had no gene match. CDR3 region: CASSPPGQGDYEQYF. The DNA for the CDR3 is TGTGCCAGCAGCCCTCCGGGACAGGGGGACTACGAGCAGTACTTC.

This clonotype was detected ten times or more. V gene TRBV20-1 combines with J gene TRBJ1-2; D is ambiguous. Germline V gene sequence: CDR1 DFQATT, CDR2 SNEGSKA (reference sequence). This CDR3 comprises 12 residues. V lost 4 bases and J lost 7, with 13 bases in between. This chain's CDR3 is CSATSGDSGYTF. CDR3 bases: TGCAGTGCTACCAGCGGTGATTCTGGCTACACCTTC.

This clonotype was detected a few times. J is TRBJ2-1 and V is TRBV11-2; no reliable D call. The germline V and J ends were trimmed by 7 bases and 4 bases, with 14 bases remaining between them. The length of the CDR3 is 14 residues. CDR1 is SGHAT and CDR2 is FQNNGV in the germline V gene. The CDR3 nucleotides read TGTGCCAGCATCCCAGCCCCTAATTACAATGAGCAGTTCTTC. It codes for CASIPAPNYNEQFF.

For this clonotype: One base away lies a much larger clone, so this may be a sequencing read error. This rearrangement joins TRBV9 to TRBJ2-1; the D is unclear. This CDR3 contains 15 residues. CDR1 SGDLS and CDR2 YYNGEE come from the germline V gene. The CDR3 region is CASSPPVGIYNELFF. CDR3 nucleotide sequence: TGTGCCAGCAGCCCCCCTGTGGGGATTTACAATGAGCTGTTCTTC.

This clonotype showed up just a few times. The chain recombines TRBV5-6 with TRBJ1-5; 7 nucleotides agree with TRBD1. CDR1 and CDR2 (germline): SGHDT, YYEEEE. This CDR3 spans 14 amino acids. V was pared by 5 bases and J by 2 bases, with 4 bases of the junction left unmatched. As DNA, the CDR3 is TGTGCCAGCAGGGCCAGGGGGGGCAATCAGCCCCAGCATTTT. Translating gives CASRARGGNQPQHF.

This clonotype was observed at least ten times. In nucleotides, the CDR3 is TGCAGCGTCTTAAGCGGGAGTGTGTCCCGCGAGCAGTACTTC. This gives the protein CSVLSGSVSREQYF. The V call is TRBV29-1, the J call TRBJ2-7; TRBD2 agrees at 8 bases. Germline CDR1 reads SQVTM; CDR2 reads ANQGSEA. Trimming cost V 6 bases and J 6 bases; bases outside gene matches: 13. This CDR3 has 14 residues.

This clonotype was seen a few times. This chain connects TRBV20-1 to TRBJ2-5, with D perhaps TRBD1 or TRBD2 (5 bases each). CDR3 length: 15 residues. Germline values: CDR1 DFQATT, CDR2 SNEGSKA (reference sequence). V was trimmed by 1 base and J by 5 bases, leaving 17 bases between them. As DNA, the CDR3 is TGCAGTGCTAGAGCACCCAGGGAAGGGAGCGAGACCCAGTACTTC. Amino acid sequence: CSARAPREGSETQYF.